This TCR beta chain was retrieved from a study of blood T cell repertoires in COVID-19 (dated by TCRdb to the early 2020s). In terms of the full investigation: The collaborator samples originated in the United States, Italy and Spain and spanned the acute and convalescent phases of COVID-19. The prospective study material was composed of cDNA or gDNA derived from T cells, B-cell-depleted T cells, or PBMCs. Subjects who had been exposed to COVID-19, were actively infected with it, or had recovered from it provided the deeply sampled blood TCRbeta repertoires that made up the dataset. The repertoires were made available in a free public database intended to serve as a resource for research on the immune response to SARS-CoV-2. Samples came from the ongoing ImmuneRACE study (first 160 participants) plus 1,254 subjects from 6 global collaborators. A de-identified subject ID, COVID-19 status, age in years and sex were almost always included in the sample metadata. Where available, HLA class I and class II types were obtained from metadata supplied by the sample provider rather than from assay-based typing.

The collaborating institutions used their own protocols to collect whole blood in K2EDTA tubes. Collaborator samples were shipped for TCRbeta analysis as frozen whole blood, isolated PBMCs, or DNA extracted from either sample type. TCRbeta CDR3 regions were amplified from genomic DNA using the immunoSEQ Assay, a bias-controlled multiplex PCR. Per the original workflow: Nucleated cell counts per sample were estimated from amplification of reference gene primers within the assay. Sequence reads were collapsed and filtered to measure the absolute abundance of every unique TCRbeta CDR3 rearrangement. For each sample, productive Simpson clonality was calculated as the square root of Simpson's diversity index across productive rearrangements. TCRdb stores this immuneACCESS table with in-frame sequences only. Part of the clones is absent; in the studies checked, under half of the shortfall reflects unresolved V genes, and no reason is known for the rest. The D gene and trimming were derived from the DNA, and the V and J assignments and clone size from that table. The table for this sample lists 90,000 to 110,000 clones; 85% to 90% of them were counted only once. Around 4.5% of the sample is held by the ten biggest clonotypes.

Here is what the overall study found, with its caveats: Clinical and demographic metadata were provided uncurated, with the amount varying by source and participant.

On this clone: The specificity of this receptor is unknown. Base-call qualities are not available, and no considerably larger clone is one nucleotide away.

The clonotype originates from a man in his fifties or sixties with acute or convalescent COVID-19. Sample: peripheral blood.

The CDR3 protein: CASSVGRPGRHTEAFF. The sequence in DNA is TGTGCCAGCAGCGTAGGTCGTCCAGGGCGGCACACTGAAGCTTTCTTT. This sequence uses TRBV9 and TRBJ1-1; the best D guess is TRBD1, with 5 bases matching. Including cysteine and phenylalanine, the CDR3 has 16 amino acids. Of all the DNA, just the CDR3 is kept, 48 bases in frame from base 1. The trim is 0 bases for V and 3 bases for J, with a gap of 15 bases between the germline ends. CDR1 and CDR2 (SGDLS, YYNGEE) derive from the germline V gene.